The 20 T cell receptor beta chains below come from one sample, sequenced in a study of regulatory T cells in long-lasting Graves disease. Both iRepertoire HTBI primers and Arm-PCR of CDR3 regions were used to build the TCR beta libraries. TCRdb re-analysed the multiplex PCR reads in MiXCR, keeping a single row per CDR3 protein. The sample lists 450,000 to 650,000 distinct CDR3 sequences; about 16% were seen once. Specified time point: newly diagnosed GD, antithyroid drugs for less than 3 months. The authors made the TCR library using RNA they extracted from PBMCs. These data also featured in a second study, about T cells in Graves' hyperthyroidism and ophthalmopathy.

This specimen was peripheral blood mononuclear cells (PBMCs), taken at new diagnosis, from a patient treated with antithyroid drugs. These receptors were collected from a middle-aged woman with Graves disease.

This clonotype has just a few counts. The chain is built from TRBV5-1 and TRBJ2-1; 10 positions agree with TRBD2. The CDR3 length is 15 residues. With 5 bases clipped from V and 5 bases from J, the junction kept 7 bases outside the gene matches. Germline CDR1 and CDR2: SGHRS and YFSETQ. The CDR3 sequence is CASRATSGPHNEQFF. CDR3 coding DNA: TGCGCCAGCAGAGCGACTAGCGGGCCCCACAATGAGCAGTTCTTC.

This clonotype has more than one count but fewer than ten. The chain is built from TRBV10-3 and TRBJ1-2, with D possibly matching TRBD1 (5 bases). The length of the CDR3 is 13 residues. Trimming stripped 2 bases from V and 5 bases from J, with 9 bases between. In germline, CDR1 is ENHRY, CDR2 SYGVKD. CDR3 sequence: CAISEARAYGYTF. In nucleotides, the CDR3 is TGTGCCATCAGTGAGGCCAGGGCTTATGGCTACACCTTC.

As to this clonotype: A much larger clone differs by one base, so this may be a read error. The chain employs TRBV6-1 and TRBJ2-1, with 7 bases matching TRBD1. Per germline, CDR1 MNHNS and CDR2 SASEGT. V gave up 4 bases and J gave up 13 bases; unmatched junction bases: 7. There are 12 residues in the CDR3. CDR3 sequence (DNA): TGTGCCAGCAGTGTTAACGGACAGGTTCAGTTCTTC. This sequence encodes CASSVNGQVQFF.

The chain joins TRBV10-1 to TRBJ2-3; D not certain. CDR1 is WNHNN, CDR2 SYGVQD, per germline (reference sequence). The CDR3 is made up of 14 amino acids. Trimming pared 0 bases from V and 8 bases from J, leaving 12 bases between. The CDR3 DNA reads TGCGCCAGCAGTGAGTCGAAGGGTTTGACTACGCAGTATTTT. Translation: CASSESKGLTTQYF.

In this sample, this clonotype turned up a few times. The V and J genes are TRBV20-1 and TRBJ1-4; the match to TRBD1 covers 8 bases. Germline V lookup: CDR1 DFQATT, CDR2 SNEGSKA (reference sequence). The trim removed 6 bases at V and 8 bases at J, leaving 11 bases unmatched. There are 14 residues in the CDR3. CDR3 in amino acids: CSAPDRGSGEKLFF. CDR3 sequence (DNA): TGCAGTGCCCCTGACAGGGGTAGCGGGGAAAAACTGTTTTTT.

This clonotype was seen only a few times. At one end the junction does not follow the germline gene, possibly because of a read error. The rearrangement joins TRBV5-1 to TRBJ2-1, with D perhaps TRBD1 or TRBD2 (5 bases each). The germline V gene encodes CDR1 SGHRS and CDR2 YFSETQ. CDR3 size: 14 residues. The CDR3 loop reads CASSSLLRGWEQFF. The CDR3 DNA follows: TGTGCCAGCAGCTCTCTCTTGAGGGGCTGGGAGCAGTTCTTC. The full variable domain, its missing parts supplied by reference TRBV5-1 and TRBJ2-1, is KAGVTQTPRYLIKTRGQQVTLSCSPISGHRSVSWYQQTPGQGLQFLFEYFSETQRNKGNFPGRFSGRQFSNSRSEMNVSTLELGDSALYLCASSSLLRGWEQFFGPGTRLTVL.

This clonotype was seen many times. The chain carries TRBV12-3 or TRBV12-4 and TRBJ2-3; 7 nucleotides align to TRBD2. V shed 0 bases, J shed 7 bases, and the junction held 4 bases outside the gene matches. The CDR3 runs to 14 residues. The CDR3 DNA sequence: TGTGCCAGCAGTTTAGCGCAGCGGGGCTATACGCAGTATTTT. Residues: CASSLAQRGYTQYF.

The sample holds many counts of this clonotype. The CDR3 region is CASSQVVATEAFF. The CDR3 DNA reads TGTGCCAGCAGCCAAGTAGTTGCCACTGAAGCTTTCTTT. The rearrangement joins TRBV3-1 to TRBJ1-1; D is uncertain. V was shortened by 1 base and J by 4 bases, with 7 bases between the two germline ends. This CDR3 is built from 13 residues. Germline CDR1 LGHDT, CDR2 YNNKEL (reference sequence).

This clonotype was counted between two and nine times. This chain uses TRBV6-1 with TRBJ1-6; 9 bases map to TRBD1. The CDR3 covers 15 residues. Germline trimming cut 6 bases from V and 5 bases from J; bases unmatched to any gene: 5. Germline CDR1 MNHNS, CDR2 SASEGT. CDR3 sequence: CASSLGDRDNSPLHF. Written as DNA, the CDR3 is TGTGCCAGCAGCTTGGGGGACAGGGATAATTCACCCCTCCACTTT.

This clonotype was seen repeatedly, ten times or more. CDR3: CASSRQGVNTEAFF. As DNA, the CDR3 is TGTGCCAGCAGTAGACAGGGGGTGAACACTGAAGCTTTCTTT. This chain links TRBV28 with TRBJ1-1, with TRBD1 matching 9 bases. The germline gives CDR1 MDHEN, CDR2 SYDVKM. This CDR3 is 14 amino acids long. Losses at the gene ends were 5 bases for V and 0 bases for J; bases not matched to a gene: 1.

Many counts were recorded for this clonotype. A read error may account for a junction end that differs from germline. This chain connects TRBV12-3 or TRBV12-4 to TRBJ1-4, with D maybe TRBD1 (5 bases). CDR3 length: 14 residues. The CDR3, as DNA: TGTGCCAGCAGCTTAGGGGCCCCAAATGAAAAACTGTTTTTT. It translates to CASSLGAPNEKLFF.

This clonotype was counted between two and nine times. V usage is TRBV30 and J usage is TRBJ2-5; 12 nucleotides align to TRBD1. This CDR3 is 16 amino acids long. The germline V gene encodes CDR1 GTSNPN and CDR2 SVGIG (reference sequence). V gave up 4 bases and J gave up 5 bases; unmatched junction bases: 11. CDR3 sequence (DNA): TGTGCCTGGACGTCCGGGACAGGGGGCTGGATGGAGACCCAGTACTTC. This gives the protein CAWTSGTGGWMETQYF.

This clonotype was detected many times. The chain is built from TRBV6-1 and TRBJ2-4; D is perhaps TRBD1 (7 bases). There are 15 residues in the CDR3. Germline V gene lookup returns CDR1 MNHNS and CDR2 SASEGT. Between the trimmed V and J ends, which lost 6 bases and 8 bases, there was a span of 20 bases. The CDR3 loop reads CASRPGGGGSHIQYF. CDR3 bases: TGTGCCAGCAGACCCGGAGGAGGGGGCTCGCACATTCAGTACTTC.

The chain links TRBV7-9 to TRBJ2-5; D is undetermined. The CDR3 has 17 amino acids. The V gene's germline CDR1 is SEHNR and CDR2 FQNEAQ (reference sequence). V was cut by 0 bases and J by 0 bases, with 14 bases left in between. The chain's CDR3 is CASSLADFMGNQETQYF. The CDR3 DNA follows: TGTGCCAGCAGCTTAGCAGATTTTATGGGGAACCAAGAGACCCAGTACTTC.

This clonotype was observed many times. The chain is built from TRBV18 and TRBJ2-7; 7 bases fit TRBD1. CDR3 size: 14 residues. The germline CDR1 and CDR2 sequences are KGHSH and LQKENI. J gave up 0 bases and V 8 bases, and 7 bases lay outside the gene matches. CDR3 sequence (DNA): TGTGCCAGCAGCCCGGGGACAGCCTCCTACGAGCAGTACTTC. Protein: CASSPGTASYEQYF. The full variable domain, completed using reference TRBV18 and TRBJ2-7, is NAGVMQNPRHLVRRRGQEARLRCSPMKGHSHVYWYRQLPEEGLKFMVYLQKENIIDESGMPKERFSAEFPKEGPSILRIQQVVRGDSAAYFCASSPGTASYEQYFGPGTRLTVT.

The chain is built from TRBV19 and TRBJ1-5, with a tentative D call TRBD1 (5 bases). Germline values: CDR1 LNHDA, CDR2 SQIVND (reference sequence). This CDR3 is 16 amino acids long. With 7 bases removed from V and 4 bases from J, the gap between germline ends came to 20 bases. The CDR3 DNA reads TGTGCCAGTAAAGTTGGCCAGACAGTAAAAAATCAGCCCCAGCATTTT. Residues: CASKVGQTVKNQPQHF.

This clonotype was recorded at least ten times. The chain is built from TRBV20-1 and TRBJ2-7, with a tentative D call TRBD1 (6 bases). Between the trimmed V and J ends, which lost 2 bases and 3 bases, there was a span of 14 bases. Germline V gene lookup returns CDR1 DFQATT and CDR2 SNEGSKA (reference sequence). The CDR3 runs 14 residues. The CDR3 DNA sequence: TGCAGTGCTAGACCCCCCGGACAGATCTACGAGCAGTACTTC. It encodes CSARPPGQIYEQYF.

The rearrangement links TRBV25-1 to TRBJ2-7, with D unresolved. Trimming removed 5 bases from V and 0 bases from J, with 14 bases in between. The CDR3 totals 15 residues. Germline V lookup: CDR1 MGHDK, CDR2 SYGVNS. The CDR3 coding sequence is TGTGCCAGCAGTCCAAGCCGGCCGAGCTCCTACGAGCAGTACTTC. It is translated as CASSPSRPSSYEQYF.

CDR3 region: CASSERVTSYNSPLHF. The CDR3 DNA reads TGTGCCAGTAGTGAGCGGGTGACCTCCTATAATTCACCCCTCCACTTT. The gene calls are TRBV19 and TRBJ1-6; no clear D gene. Germline lookup yields CDR1 LNHDA and CDR2 SQIVND (reference sequence). V dropped 5 bases and J dropped 0 bases, with 11 bases sitting between them. This CDR3 is 16 amino acids long.

The CDR3 sequence: CSAILGNTIYF. In nucleotides, the CDR3 is TGCAGTGCTATTCTTGGAAACACCATATATTTT. The chain joins TRBV20-1 to TRBJ1-3; D ambiguous. Germline CDR1 reads DFQATT; CDR2 reads SNEGSKA (reference sequence). Trimming stripped 4 bases from V and 3 bases from J, with 4 bases between. This CDR3 is 11 amino acids long.